This T cell receptor (beta chain) was sequenced for a study of blood T cell repertoires in COVID-19. Study-wide background: Acute and convalescent COVID-19 specimens originated in the United States, Italy and Spain. T cells, B-cell-depleted T cells, or PBMCs provided the cDNA or gDNA that served as material.

Methods used by the authors: Scientists estimated how many nucleated cells there were by amplifying reference gene primers. Method: immunoSEQ multiplex PCR; TCRdb's copy keeps in-frame clones and lacks some. V, J and clone size were drawn from that table, and D and trimming were deduced from the DNA. The data hold roughly 380,000 clones, with 70% to 90% observed a single time. Seattle enrolled patients during active infection and tracked them longitudinally. This clone was recorded only once. Germline CDR1 reads SGHDN; CDR2 reads FVKESK. The CDR3 is 15 residues long. J lost 5 bases, V lost 3 bases, and 3 bases had no gene match.

The origin of this receptor is a woman in her forties with COVID-19, enrolled during active disease. The specimen sequenced was peripheral blood. The chain combines TRBV14 with TRBJ2-5; TRBD2 matches at 13 bases. The CDR3 DNA reads TGTGCCAGCAGCCATAGGACTAGCGGGAGTGAGACCCAGTACTTC. It translates to CASSHRTSGSETQYF.